The present T cell receptor beta chain was sequenced within a study of shared clonotypes between healthy human individuals. Study conclusions and caveats: Non-shared clonotypes had lower generation probabilities than clonotypes shared by all four sorted-subset donors.

This CDR3 is built from 14 residues. Germline lookup yields CDR1 MDHEN and CDR2 SYDVKM. Trimming removed 6 bases from V and 6 bases from J, with 17 bases in between. In the case of this clone: The antigen remains unidentified.

The protocol was immunoSEQ multiplex PCR, while the TCRdb copy is restricted to in-frame clones and leaves out a portion. The data hold hundreds of thousands of clones, with 72% observed a single time. Sequenced material: memory CD4+ T cells sorted from blood. Subset meaning: CD45RA-negative fraction. This rearrangement joins TRBV28 to TRBJ1-2; D uncertain. This receptor was identified in a woman in her 30s in good health. The DNA of the CDR3 is TGTGCCAGCAGCTCGTCCGGGCCCCGCCATGGCTACACCTTC. Translation gives CASSSSGPRHGYTF.